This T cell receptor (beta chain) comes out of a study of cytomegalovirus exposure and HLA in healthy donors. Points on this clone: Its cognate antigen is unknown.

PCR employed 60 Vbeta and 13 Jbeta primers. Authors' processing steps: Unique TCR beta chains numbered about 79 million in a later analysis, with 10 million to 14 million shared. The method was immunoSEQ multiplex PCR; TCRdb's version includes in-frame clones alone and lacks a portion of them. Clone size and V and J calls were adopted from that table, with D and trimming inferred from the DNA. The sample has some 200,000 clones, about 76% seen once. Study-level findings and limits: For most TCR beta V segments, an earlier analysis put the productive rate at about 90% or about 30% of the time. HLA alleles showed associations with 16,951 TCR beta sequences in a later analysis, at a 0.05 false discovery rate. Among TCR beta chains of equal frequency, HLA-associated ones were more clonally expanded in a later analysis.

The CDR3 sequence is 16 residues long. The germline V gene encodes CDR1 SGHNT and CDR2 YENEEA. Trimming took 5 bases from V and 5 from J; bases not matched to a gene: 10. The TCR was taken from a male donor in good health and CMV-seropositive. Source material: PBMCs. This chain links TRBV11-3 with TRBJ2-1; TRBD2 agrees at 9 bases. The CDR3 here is CASSGTAGGQDNEQFF. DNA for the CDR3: TGTGCCAGCAGCGGCACTGCGGGGGGGCAGGACAATGAGCAGTTCTTC. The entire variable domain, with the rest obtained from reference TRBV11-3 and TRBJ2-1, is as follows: EAGVVQSPRYKIIEKKQPVAFWCNPISGHNTLYWYLQNLGQGPELLIRYENEEAVDDSQLPKDRFSAERLKGVDSTLKIQPAELGDSAVYLCASSGTAGGQDNEQFFGPGTRLTVL.